What follows are 30 T cell receptor beta chains derived from one specimen sequenced in a study of Ad26.COV2.S vaccination and SARS-CoV-2 variants. The treatment was: about 20 received Ad26.COV2.S at low or high dose, single or two shots; roughly five received placebo; per-sample allocation not given. It was on day 63 after the first vaccine or placebo injection that samples were taken. Measured with immunoSEQ multiplex PCR; TCRdb has only the in-frame clones, and not every one. The sample includes about 400,000 clones, under 90% of them seen just once. Here the sequenced sample was peripheral blood, taken in a trial of Ad26.COV2.S vaccine versus placebo. The origin of the receptors is a person between 18 and 60 years old who received the Ad26.COV2.S COVID-19 vaccine or a placebo.

This clone appeared a single time. V gene TRBV29-1 combines with J gene TRBJ2-2, with TRBD1 matching 8 bases. Trimming took 2 bases from V and 5 from J; bases not matched to a gene: 10. Germline V gene lookup returns CDR1 SQVTM and CDR2 ANQGSEA. The CDR3 is made up of 16 amino acids. The CDR3 spells CSVESRQGARTGELFF. CDR3 sequence (DNA): TGCAGCGTTGAATCGCGGCAGGGGGCTAGAACCGGGGAGCTGTTTTTT.

The chain is built from TRBV18 and TRBJ1-1; D gene ambiguous. Germline V gene sequence: CDR1 KGHSH, CDR2 LQKENI. CDR3 length: 13 amino acids. The V end lost 3 bases, the J end lost 10 bases, and 15 bases lay between the germline ends. The CDR3 is CASSPSSSNLAFF. The CDR3 DNA reads as TGTGCCAGCTCACCTTCCAGCAGCAACTTAGCTTTCTTT.

The V call is TRBV28, the J call TRBJ1-5, with 7 nucleotides matching TRBD1. Germline-derived CDR1 and CDR2 are MDHEN and SYDVKM. Trimming cost V 4 bases and J 5 bases; bases outside gene matches: 11. The CDR3 contains 16 residues. CDR3 nucleotide sequence: TGTGCCAGCAGTTATGCCTCTTACAGGGGCCATCAGCCCCAGCATTTT. Amino acids: CASSYASYRGHQPQHF. The full variable domain, in which reference TRBV28 and TRBJ1-5 provide the parts outside the CDR3, is DVKVTQSSRYLVKRTGEKVFLECVQDMDHENMFWYRQDPGLGLRLIYFSYDVKMKEKGDIPEGYSVSREKKERFSLILESASTNQTSMYLCASSYASYRGHQPQHFGDGTRLSIL.

The V call is TRBV29-1, the J call TRBJ2-5; D is possibly TRBD1 (6 bases). The V end lost 6 bases, the J end lost 1 base, and 9 bases lay between the germline ends. From germline, CDR1 is SQVTM and CDR2 ANQGSEA. The CDR3 is made up of 12 amino acids. The CDR3 region has the DNA TGCAGCGTGACAGGTCCCCAAGAGACCCAGTACTTC. This sequence encodes CSVTGPQETQYF.

This rearrangement joins TRBV3-1 (or the pseudogene TRBV3-2) to TRBJ2-5; D assignment may be TRBD1 or TRBD2 (5 bases each). The CDR3 loop spans 15 amino acids. Trimming took 4 bases from V and 3 from J, leaving 15 bases between them. Per the germline V gene, CDR1 is LGHDT and CDR2 is YNNKEL (reference sequence). CDR3: CASSPNPGPKETQYF. The DNA for the CDR3 is TGTGCCAGCAGCCCCAACCCGGGACCAAAAGAGACCCAGTACTTC.

V usage is TRBV9 and J usage is TRBJ2-7, with D perhaps matching TRBD1 (6 bases). V was cut by 0 bases and J by 5 bases, with 15 bases left in between. CDR1 and CDR2 (germline): SGDLS, YYNGEE. CDR3 size: 15 residues. CDR3: CASSVGGLRDNEQYF. The CDR3 nucleotides are TGTGCCAGCAGCGTAGGAGGGCTTAGGGACAACGAGCAGTACTTC.

V gene TRBV14 combines with J gene TRBJ2-1; D ambiguous. Germline lookup yields CDR1 SGHDN and CDR2 FVKESK. Between the trimmed V and J ends, which lost 0 bases and 2 bases, there was a span of 2 bases. CDR3 size: 13 residues. The CDR3 DNA is TGTGCCAGCAGCCAAGACCCCTACAATGAGCAGTTCTTC. This encodes CASSQDPYNEQFF.

The chain has TRBV9 and TRBJ1-3, with 8 bases aligning to TRBD1. The CDR3 is 15 amino acids. Germline CDR1 and CDR2: SGDLS and YYNGEE. With 3 bases clipped from V and 8 bases from J, the junction kept 10 bases outside the gene matches. CDR3 sequence: CASSGDRGRVDTIYF. The CDR3 coding sequence is TGTGCCAGCAGCGGCGACAGGGGTCGGGTAGACACCATATATTTT.

The chain carries TRBV10-2 and TRBJ2-1; D gene unclear. The CDR3 totals 14 residues. Looked up from germline, CDR1 is WSHSY and CDR2 is SAAADI. Trimming removed 7 bases from V and 4 bases from J, with 14 bases in between. In nucleotides, the CDR3 is TGCGCCAGCAAGGGTGCGTCCGTTTACAATGAGCAGTTCTTC. Its protein is CASKGASVYNEQFF.

In this sample, this clone turned up a few times. This rearrangement joins TRBV5-4 to TRBJ2-5; 7 bases align to TRBD2. V trimming: 5 bases; J trimming: 5 bases; junction bases outside the gene matches: 9. CDR3 length: 14 amino acids. Germline lookup yields CDR1 SGHNT and CDR2 YYREEE (reference sequence). The DNA for the CDR3 is TGTGCCAGCAGACCCCATGGTAGCGGGGAGACCCAGTACTTC. Amino acid sequence: CASRPHGSGETQYF. Filled out from reference TRBV5-4 and TRBJ2-5, the complete variable domain reads ETGVTQSPTHLIKTRGQQVTLRCSSQSGHNTVSWYQQALGQGPQFIFQYYREEENGRGNFPPRFSGLQFPNYSSELNVNALELDDSALYLCASRPHGSGETQYFGPGTRLLVL.

This clone was seen once. The chain recombines TRBV6-6 with TRBJ2-7; TRBD1 or TRBD2 may be the D gene (6 bases each). The germline V gene has CDR1 MNHNY and CDR2 SVGAGI (reference sequence). V lost 6 bases and J lost 11, with 20 bases in between. This CDR3 contains 13 residues. The CDR3 protein is CASSSGGPKIEYF. The CDR3 DNA reads TGTGCCAGCAGCTCTGGGGGGCCCAAAATCGAGTACTTC.

V usage is TRBV6-1 and J usage is TRBJ2-3; 12 bases match TRBD1. CDR3 length equals 17 residues. The junction had 8 bases not matched to a gene; V was cut back by 3 bases and J by 4 bases. The germline gives CDR1 MNHNS, CDR2 SASEGT. The CDR3 DNA reads as TGTGCCAGCAGTGAGGCCGGGACAGGGGGCATCGCAGATACGCAGTATTTT. Amino acid sequence: CASSEAGTGGIADTQYF.

This chain links TRBV7-8 with TRBJ2-2; D call uncertain. V lost 8 bases and J 2 bases, leaving 15 bases between the germline ends. CDR1 and CDR2 (germline): SGHVS, FQNEAQ. The CDR3 is 15 amino acids. CDR3 sequence: CASSKPRINTGELFF. DNA of the CDR3: TGTGCCAGCTCCAAGCCGAGGATTAACACCGGGGAGCTGTTTTTT. The entire variable domain, with the rest obtained from reference TRBV7-8 and TRBJ2-2, is as follows: GAGVSQSPRYKVAKRGQDVALRCDPISGHVSLFWYQQALGQGPEFLTYFQNEAQLDKSGLPSDRFFAERPEGSVSTLKIQRTQQEDSAVYLCASSKPRINTGELFFGEGSRLTVL.

The rearrangement joins TRBV5-1 to TRBJ2-5; 15 bases are a match to TRBD2. Germline CDR1 is SGHRS and CDR2 is YFSETQ. Germline trimming cut 4 bases from V and 1 base from J; bases unmatched to any gene: 2. The CDR3 has 16 amino acids. CDR3 bases: TGCGCCAGCAGCCCGGGACTAGCGGGAGGCCAAGAGACCCAGTACTTC. It translates to CASSPGLAGGQETQYF. Supplemented by reference TRBV5-1 and TRBJ2-5, the full variable domain reads KAGVTQTPRYLIKTRGQQVTLSCSPISGHRSVSWYQQTPGQGLQFLFEYFSETQRNKGNFPGRFSGRQFSNSRSEMNVSTLELGDSALYLCASSPGLAGGQETQYFGPGTRLLVL.

The V and J genes are TRBV28 and TRBJ2-1, with 7 positions matching TRBD2. Germline lookup yields CDR1 MDHEN and CDR2 SYDVKM. This CDR3 comprises 16 residues. V shed 3 bases, J shed 4 bases, and the junction held 9 bases outside the gene matches. The CDR3 here is CASSFTGGGLYNEQFF. The CDR3 nucleotides are TGTGCCAGCAGTTTTACCGGCGGGGGTCTATACAATGAGCAGTTCTTC.

This clone was detected only a few times. The chain recombines TRBV10-3 with TRBJ1-2; D ambiguous. Trimming cost V 6 bases and J 0 bases, with 17 bases left between them. Germline V gives CDR1 ENHRY, CDR2 SYGVKD. The CDR3 loop spans 16 amino acids. CDR3 DNA sequence: TGTGCCATCAGCCCGACGGGATTCGGGCCTAACTATGGCTACACCTTC. Translated, it gives CAISPTGFGPNYGYTF.

The genes are TRBV18 and TRBJ2-1; 7 nucleotides agree with TRBD1. This CDR3 comprises 18 residues. CDR1 is KGHSH, CDR2 LQKENI, per germline. Losses at the gene ends were 0 bases for V and 0 bases for J; bases not matched to a gene: 8. The CDR3 sequence: CASSPPRGTEGSYNEQFF. CDR3 bases: TGTGCCAGCTCACCACCGAGGGGGACAGAAGGCTCCTACAATGAGCAGTTCTTC. The variable domain in full, completed from reference TRBV18 and TRBJ2-1, reads NAGVMQNPRHLVRRRGQEARLRCSPMKGHSHVYWYRQLPEEGLKFMVYLQKENIIDESGMPKERFSAEFPKEGPSILRIQQVVRGDSAAYFCASSPPRGTEGSYNEQFFGPGTRLTVL.

J is TRBJ2-1 and V is TRBV24-1; no firm D call. Between the trimmed V and J ends, which lost 2 bases and 5 bases, there was a span of 18 bases. Germline V gene sequence: CDR1 KGHDR, CDR2 SFDVKD. The CDR3 covers 17 residues. CDR3: CATSDSARQTPNNEQFF. The CDR3 region has the DNA TGTGCCACCAGTGATTCGGCGCGCCAGACCCCCAACAATGAGCAGTTCTTC.

This clone was recorded once. The V call is TRBV7-7, the J call TRBJ2-1, with 8 positions matching TRBD2. V trimming: 4 bases; J trimming: 6 bases; junction bases outside the gene matches: 17. The CDR3 has 18 amino acids. Germline CDR1 is SSHAT and CDR2 is FNYEAQ (reference sequence). CDR3: CASSSTPYSVSGSNEQFF. As DNA, the CDR3 is TGTGCCAGCAGCTCAACTCCCTACAGCGTAAGCGGGAGCAATGAGCAGTTCTTC.

The rearrangement uses TRBV12-5 and TRBJ2-2, with 7 bases identical to TRBD1. The CDR3 totals 15 residues. Germline trimming cut 5 bases from V and 5 bases from J; bases unmatched to any gene: 8. Germline assignment: CDR1 LGHNT and CDR2 FRNRAP. In DNA form, the CDR3 reads TGTGCTAGTGGTCCTCCACAGGGGCGTACCGGGGAGCTGTTTTTT. Residues: CASGPPQGRTGELFF.

V and J are TRBV20-1 and TRBJ2-7; D may be TRBD2 (7 bases). The CDR3 loop spans 14 amino acids. V was shortened by 3 bases and J by 4 bases, with 16 bases between the two germline ends. The germline CDR1 and CDR2 sequences are DFQATT and SNEGSKA (reference sequence). In DNA, the CDR3 is TGCAGTGCTAGTGGGGGCGGGGAGGGGTACGAGCAGTACTTC. Its protein is CSASGGGEGYEQYF.

The CDR3 region has the DNA TGTGCCAGCAGCTTAGCGCGGGCAACCTACGAGCAGTACTTC. Protein product: CASSLARATYEQYF. This chain connects TRBV11-2 to TRBJ2-7; the D gene is possibly TRBD2 (5 bases). Per the germline V gene, CDR1 is SGHAT and CDR2 is FQNNGV. V shed 1 base and J shed 2 bases, with 9 bases lying between them. The CDR3 has 14 residues.

In regard to this clone: This sample also contains other DNA sequences that code for the same CDR3. The rearrangement links TRBV6-5 to TRBJ1-5, with a weak D call TRBD1 (6 bases). V was pared by 0 bases and J by 4 bases, with 7 bases between. Germline V gene lookup returns CDR1 MNHEY and CDR2 SVGAGI. The CDR3 runs to 14 residues. Here the CDR3 DNA reads TGTGCCAGCAGTTACTCGAGGGGGAATCAGCCCCAGCATTTT. Protein: CASSYSRGNQPQHF.

This clone came up a few times. This sequence joins TRBV27 and TRBJ1-5; 7 nucleotides match TRBD1. V lost 2 bases and J lost 9; bases outside the gene matches: 7. This CDR3 contains 14 residues. Germline CDR1 MNHEY, CDR2 SMNVEV (reference sequence). CDR3 sequence: CASSLAGQGGPQHF. For the CDR3, the DNA is TGTGCCAGCAGTTTAGCCGGTCAGGGGGGGCCCCAGCATTTT.

The chain joins TRBV19 to TRBJ1-1; a weak D match, TRBD1 (6 bases). CDR1 is LNHDA and CDR2 is SQIVND in the germline V gene (reference sequence). V dropped 5 bases and J dropped 0 bases, with 16 bases sitting between them. This CDR3 region has 16 residues. CDR3 sequence reads: CASSHQGWRLNTEAFF. CDR3 sequence (DNA): TGTGCCAGTAGTCACCAGGGGTGGCGTCTGAACACTGAAGCTTTCTTT.

CDR3 region: CASSPLTGSQETQYF. The CDR3 nucleotides are TGTGCCAGCTCACCCCTGACAGGGAGTCAAGAGACCCAGTACTTC. The chain employs TRBV18 and TRBJ2-5, with 7 bases matching TRBD1. The V gene's germline CDR1 is KGHSH and CDR2 LQKENI. V dropped 3 bases and J dropped 2; count of bases not matched to a gene: 6. The CDR3 extends over 15 amino acids.

The chain couples TRBV12-3 or TRBV12-4 to TRBJ1-3; D is undetermined. The CDR3 has 12 amino acids. The V end was cut by 3 bases, the J end by 8 bases, with 8 bases between. CDR3 DNA sequence: TGTGCCAGCAGTTTTCGCTCCCACACCATATATTTT. Translated: CASSFRSHTIYF.

The chain links TRBV25-1 to TRBJ2-1; TRBD1 is a possible D gene (5 bases). The CDR3 length is 12 residues. V dropped 3 bases and J dropped 7 bases, with 7 bases sitting between them. Germline values: CDR1 MGHDK, CDR2 SYGVNS. In nucleotides, the CDR3 is TGTGCCAGCAGTGACCAGGGTAATGAGCAGTTCTTC. This codes for CASSDQGNEQFF.

The J gene is TRBJ1-2, the V gene TRBV28; possible D gene TRBD1, 6 bases. This CDR3 contains 13 residues. Germline V gene sequence: CDR1 MDHEN, CDR2 SYDVKM. V gave up 5 bases and J gave up 13 bases, with 20 bases separating them. CDR3 sequence (DNA): TGTGCCAGCAGTGCCCTCCCCAAACGGGGGGCCACCTTC. Its translation is CASSALPKRGATF.

The chain uses TRBV18 and TRBJ1-5; D is possibly TRBD1 (5 bases). V was trimmed by 1 base and J by 7 bases, leaving 11 bases between them. The CDR3 length is 14 residues. Germline loops: CDR1 KGHSH, CDR2 LQKENI. CDR3 sequence (DNA): TGTGCCAGCTCACCACGGTCAGGGAACCAGCCCCAGCATTTT. Its translation: CASSPRSGNQPQHF.